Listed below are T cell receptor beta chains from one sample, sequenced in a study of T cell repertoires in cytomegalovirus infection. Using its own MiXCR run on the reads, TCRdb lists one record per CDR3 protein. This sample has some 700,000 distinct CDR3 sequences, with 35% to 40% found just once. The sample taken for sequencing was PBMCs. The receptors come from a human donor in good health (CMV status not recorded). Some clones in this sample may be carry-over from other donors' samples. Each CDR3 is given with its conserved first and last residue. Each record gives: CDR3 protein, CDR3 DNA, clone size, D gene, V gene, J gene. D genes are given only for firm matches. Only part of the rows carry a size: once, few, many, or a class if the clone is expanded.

CDR3 protein: CASSKGQRRETQYF
CDR3 DNA: TGTGCCAGCAGTAAGGGACAGCGGAGGGAGACCCAGTACTTC
clone size: NA
D gene: TRBD1
V gene: TRBV27
J gene: TRBJ2-5

CDR3 protein: CASSFSGNDQPQHF
CDR3 DNA: TGTGCCAGCAGTTTCTCGGGGAACGATCAGCCCCAGCATTTT
clone size: many
D gene: NA
V gene: TRBV12-3/TRBV12-4
J gene: TRBJ1-5

CDR3 protein: CASSDMDEQFF
CDR3 DNA: TGTGCCAGCAGTGACATGGATGAGCAGTTCTTC
clone size: few
D gene: NA
V gene: TRBV25-1
J gene: TRBJ2-1

CDR3 protein: CASLLREGRPGELFF
CDR3 DNA: TGTGCCAGCCTACTGCGGGAGGGCCGGCCCGGGGAGCTGTTTTTT
clone size: NA
D gene: TRBD2
V gene: TRBV12-3/TRBV12-4
J gene: TRBJ2-2

CDR3 protein: CARRGQGNTEAFF
CDR3 DNA: TGTGCAAGAAGAGGACAGGGGAACACTGAAGCTTTCTTT
clone size: NA
D gene: TRBD1
V gene: TRBV6-1
J gene: TRBJ1-1

CDR3 protein: CASSPDGPLFF
CDR3 DNA: TGTGCCAGCAGTCCGGATGGACCCCTTTTCTTC
clone size: NA
D gene: NA
V gene: TRBV28
J gene: TRBJ2-1

CDR3 protein: CASSLYDEQYF
CDR3 DNA: TGTGCCAGCAGTTTATATGACGAGCAGTACTTC
clone size: NA
D gene: NA
V gene: TRBV12-3/TRBV12-4
J gene: TRBJ2-7

CDR3 protein: CASQVRQGGNQPQHF
CDR3 DNA: TGTGCCAGCCAGGTTCGACAGGGAGGGAATCAGCCCCAGCATTTT
clone size: NA
D gene: TRBD1
V gene: TRBV27
J gene: TRBJ1-5

CDR3 protein: CASRVGQGAYEQYF
CDR3 DNA: TGTGCCAGCAGGGTGGGACAGGGGGCTTACGAGCAGTACTTC
clone size: few
D gene: TRBD1
V gene: TRBV2
J gene: TRBJ2-7

CDR3 protein: CASSLGVRGTRSTYEQYF
CDR3 DNA: TGTGCCAGCAGCTTAGGGGTCAGGGGAACGAGGTCCACCTACGAGCAGTACTTC
clone size: few
D gene: NA
V gene: TRBV7-2
J gene: TRBJ2-7

CDR3 protein: CASRHTPSNTGELFF
CDR3 DNA: TGTGCCAGCAGGCACACACCCAGCAACACCGGGGAGCTGTTTTTT
clone size: NA
D gene: NA
V gene: TRBV7-9
J gene: TRBJ2-2

CDR3 protein: CATQRATNQPQHF
CDR3 DNA: TGTGCCACCCAGAGGGCTACCAATCAGCCCCAGCATTTT
clone size: NA
D gene: NA
V gene: TRBV28
J gene: TRBJ1-5

CDR3 protein: CASSTPNAGGPTYEQYF
CDR3 DNA: TGTGCCAGCAGCACGCCGAATGCGGGAGGGCCGACCTACGAGCAGTACTTC
clone size: NA
D gene: TRBD2
V gene: TRBV7-6
J gene: TRBJ2-7

CDR3 protein: CASSPDWLGTDTQYF
CDR3 DNA: TGCGCCAGCAGCCCTGACTGGCTGGGCACAGATACGCAGTATTTT
clone size: NA
D gene: NA
V gene: TRBV4-1
J gene: TRBJ2-3

CDR3 protein: CASRKGEQTNEKLFF
CDR3 DNA: TGTGCCAGCAGAAAGGGGGAGCAAACTAATGAAAAACTGTTTTTT
clone size: many
D gene: NA
V gene: TRBV7-8
J gene: TRBJ1-4

CDR3 protein: CASRPPTGRNTEAFF
CDR3 DNA: TGTGCCAGCAGACCACCGACAGGGAGGAACACTGAAGCTTTCTTT
clone size: few
D gene: TRBD1
V gene: TRBV7-6
J gene: TRBJ1-1

CDR3 protein: CASSQPGSTGYYGYTF
CDR3 DNA: TGTGCCAGCAGTCAACCAGGATCGACAGGGTACTATGGCTACACCTTC
clone size: few
D gene: TRBD1
V gene: TRBV6-2/TRBV6-3
J gene: TRBJ1-2

CDR3 protein: CAISERGGGEGTQYF
CDR3 DNA: TGTGCCATCAGTGAGCGGGGGGGGGGGGAAGGTACGCAGTATTTT
clone size: few
D gene: TRBD2
V gene: TRBV10-3
J gene: TRBJ2-3

CDR3 protein: CASSSTSGRSADTQYF
CDR3 DNA: TGTGCCAGCAGCTCCACTAGCGGGAGGTCGGCAGATACGCAGTATTTT
clone size: few
D gene: TRBD2
V gene: TRBV7-2
J gene: TRBJ2-3

CDR3 protein: CASSISAVYSNQPQHF
CDR3 DNA: TGTGCCAGTAGTATCTCGGCAGTCTATAGCAATCAGCCCCAGCATTTT
clone size: NA
D gene: NA
V gene: TRBV19
J gene: TRBJ1-5

CDR3 protein: CASSKQGAGETQYF
CDR3 DNA: TGTGCCAGCAGCAAACAGGGGGCGGGAGAGACCCAGTACTTC
clone size: NA
D gene: TRBD1
V gene: TRBV7-3
J gene: TRBJ2-5

CDR3 protein: CASSPRQGYGETQYF
CDR3 DNA: TGTGCCAGCAGTCCCCGACAGGGGTATGGGGAGACCCAGTACTTC
clone size: NA
D gene: TRBD1
V gene: TRBV12-3/TRBV12-4
J gene: TRBJ2-5

CDR3 protein: CASRRAGESYNEQFF
CDR3 DNA: TGTGCCAGCAGGCGCGCGGGGGAGTCCTACAATGAGCAGTTCTTC
clone size: NA
D gene: TRBD2
V gene: TRBV2
J gene: TRBJ2-1

CDR3 protein: CASSEGTSGYTGELFF
CDR3 DNA: TGTGCCAGCAGTGAGGGGACTAGCGGATACACCGGGGAGCTGTTTTTT
clone size: few
D gene: TRBD2
V gene: TRBV28
J gene: TRBJ2-2

CDR3 protein: CASSAARGTGQNIQYF
CDR3 DNA: TGTGCCAGCAGCGCCGCCCGGGGGACAGGGCAAAACATTCAGTACTTC
clone size: many
D gene: TRBD1
V gene: TRBV7-9
J gene: TRBJ2-4

CDR3 protein: CASSGSGGGTDTQYF
CDR3 DNA: TGCGCCAGCAGTGGATCTGGCGGGGGGACAGATACGCAGTATTTT
clone size: once
D gene: TRBD2
V gene: TRBV5-1
J gene: TRBJ2-3

CDR3 protein: CASRDRDRVSGRSGANILTF
CDR3 DNA: TGTGCCAGCAGGGACCGGGACAGGGTTTCTGGAAGATCTGGGGCCAACATCCTGACTTTC
clone size: few
D gene: TRBD1
V gene: TRBV28
J gene: TRBJ2-6

CDR3 protein: CASSLLADQPQHF
CDR3 DNA: TGTGCCAGCAGCTTACTAGCTGATCAGCCCCAGCATTTT
clone size: few
D gene: NA
V gene: TRBV7-9
J gene: TRBJ1-5

CDR3 protein: CASSETWAGPYEQYF
CDR3 DNA: TGTGCCAGCAGTGAAACTTGGGCGGGTCCCTACGAGCAGTACTTC
clone size: few
D gene: NA
V gene: TRBV6-1
J gene: TRBJ2-7

CDR3 protein: CASSLTRTRPSNTEAFF
CDR3 DNA: TGTGCCAGCAGCTTAACGCGGACCCGGCCATCGAACACTGAAGCTTTCTTT
clone size: NA
D gene: NA
V gene: TRBV7-8
J gene: TRBJ1-1

CDR3 protein: CATRNLLEDTGELFF
CDR3 DNA: TGTGCCACCAGAAACTTGCTCGAGGACACCGGGGAGCTGTTTTTT
clone size: NA
D gene: NA
V gene: TRBV24-1
J gene: TRBJ2-2

CDR3 protein: CSAQQGAGAKTEAFF
CDR3 DNA: TGCAGTGCTCAACAGGGGGCAGGGGCCAAAACTGAAGCTTTCTTT
clone size: NA
D gene: TRBD1
V gene: TRBV20-1
J gene: TRBJ1-1

CDR3 protein: CASSFLRLAGTDTQYF
CDR3 DNA: TGTGCCAGCAGTTTTCTTCGACTAGCGGGGACGGATACGCAGTATTTT
clone size: NA
D gene: TRBD2
V gene: TRBV12-3/TRBV12-4
J gene: TRBJ2-3

CDR3 protein: CASSLSPRDTLYGYTF
CDR3 DNA: TGTGCCAGCAGCTTATCCCCAAGGGACACCCTCTATGGCTACACCTTC
clone size: few
D gene: NA
V gene: TRBV7-2
J gene: TRBJ1-2

CDR3 protein: CASSLESGSFSGNTIYF
CDR3 DNA: TGTGCCAGCAGCTTAGAGTCAGGGTCCTTCTCTGGAAACACCATATATTTT
clone size: NA
D gene: NA
V gene: TRBV7-6
J gene: TRBJ1-3

CDR3 protein: CASSSPTRMGRNEQFF
CDR3 DNA: TGTGCCAGCAGCTCACCGACTAGAATGGGCCGGAATGAGCAGTTCTTC
clone size: few
D gene: NA
V gene: TRBV7-9
J gene: TRBJ2-1

CDR3 protein: CASSLAGRTGGTDTQYF
CDR3 DNA: TGTGCCAGCAGCTTAGCGGGTCGGACGGGGGGCACAGATACGCAGTATTTT
clone size: NA
D gene: NA
V gene: TRBV7-8
J gene: TRBJ2-3

CDR3 protein: CASSQAPGLVSGTKYF
CDR3 DNA: TGCGCCAGCAGCCAAGCTCCGGGACTAGTCTCCGGTACGAAGTATTTT
clone size: NA
D gene: TRBD2
V gene: TRBV4-3
J gene: TRBJ2-3

CDR3 protein: CASSPGFGEPQHF
CDR3 DNA: TGTGCCAGCAGCCCAGGGTTTGGAGAGCCCCAGCATTTT
clone size: NA
D gene: NA
V gene: TRBV27
J gene: TRBJ1-5

CDR3 protein: CASSESRAQQETQYF
CDR3 DNA: TGCGCCAGCAGTGAATCCAGGGCGCAGCAAGAGACCCAGTACTTC
clone size: NA
D gene: NA
V gene: TRBV5-1
J gene: TRBJ2-5

CDR3 protein: CASSYDRSTNTGELFF
CDR3 DNA: TGTGCCAGCAGTTACGATAGGAGTACGAACACCGGGGAGCTGTTTTTT
clone size: NA
D gene: NA
V gene: TRBV6-2/TRBV6-3
J gene: TRBJ2-2

CDR3 protein: CASSLAQGLDIQYF
CDR3 DNA: TGTGCCAGCAGCTTAGCGCAAGGGTTGGACATTCAGTACTTC
clone size: few
D gene: NA
V gene: TRBV7-9
J gene: TRBJ2-4

CDR3 protein: CASSETGLEKLFF
CDR3 DNA: TGCGCCAGCAGTGAGACAGGGCTTGAAAAACTGTTTTTT
clone size: NA
D gene: NA
V gene: TRBV10-2
J gene: TRBJ1-4

CDR3 protein: CASSDVGGGYNEQFF
CDR3 DNA: TGTGCCAGCAGTGACGTGGGTGGTGGATACAATGAGCAGTTCTTC
clone size: NA
D gene: NA
V gene: TRBV6-4
J gene: TRBJ2-1

CDR3 protein: CASSLLSTEAFF
CDR3 DNA: TGTGCCAGCAGTTTATTAAGCACTGAAGCTTTCTTT
clone size: many
D gene: NA
V gene: TRBV28
J gene: TRBJ1-1

CDR3 protein: CASSLGQGAGNIQYF
CDR3 DNA: TGTGCCAGCAGCTTAGGACAGGGGGCCGGGAACATTCAGTACTTC
clone size: many
D gene: TRBD1
V gene: TRBV7-8
J gene: TRBJ2-4

CDR3 protein: CASRTGRGQETQYF
CDR3 DNA: TGTGCCAGCAGGACAGGGAGGGGCCAAGAGACCCAGTACTTC
clone size: NA
D gene: NA
V gene: TRBV27
J gene: TRBJ2-5